Presented here are 5 T cell receptor beta chains from one specimen sequenced in a study of shared clonotypes between healthy human individuals (TCRdb year 2020). The library was generated by the immunoSEQ multiplex PCR assay. The immuneACCESS repertoire file appears here via TCRdb, limited to in-frame rearrangements. These files lack a portion of the clones; in checked studies, under half of the deficit traces to unresolved V genes, and the cause of the others is not known. The sample has 2 million to 3 million clones on record, around 94% of them singletons. 0.13% to 0.15% of the sample is held by the ten biggest clonotypes. Sequencing used naive CD4+ T cells sorted from blood. Read against the paper, the sample's cell subset or site label means: CD45RA+ positively selected. Source of these receptors: a man between 18 and 29 years old in good health.

Only a few counts were recorded for this clone. An end of the junction differs from the germline gene, which may be a read error. The CDR3 sequence: CASSPQLAETQYF. DNA for the CDR3: TGTGCCAGCTCACCACAGCTAGCAGAAACGCAGTATTTT. The chain is built from TRBV18 and TRBJ2-3, with D possibly being TRBD2 (5 bases). CDR3 length: 13 residues. Germline V gene data show CDR1 as KGHSH and CDR2 as LQKENI.

The rearrangement joins TRBV11-2 to TRBJ2-3; 9 bases agree with TRBD2. V lost 0 bases to trimming and J lost 3 bases; unmatched junction nucleotides: 1. This CDR3 has 15 residues. Looked up from germline, CDR1 is SGHAT and CDR2 is FQNNGV. CDR3 bases: TGTGCCAGCAGCTTAGATACTAGCGGGACAGATACGCAGTATTTT. Translating gives CASSLDTSGTDTQYF.

V and J are TRBV4-1 and TRBJ1-6, with 8 bases lining up with TRBD1. The CDR3 has 15 amino acids. Germline CDR1 is MGHRA and CDR2 is YSYEKL. The J segment lost 8 bases and the V segment lost 2 bases, leaving 5 bases of the junction unmatched. The CDR3 region is CASSQHDRGYSPLHF. The CDR3 DNA reads as TGCGCCAGCAGCCAACATGACAGGGGTTATTCACCCCTCCACTTT.

This chain joins TRBV7-2 and TRBJ1-4; possibly TRBD1 for D (6 bases). The CDR3 totals 15 residues. The V and J ends lost 4 bases and 4 bases respectively, with 13 bases between them. The V gene's germline CDR1 is SGHTA and CDR2 FQGNSA. CDR3 protein: CASSWTGQLNEKLFF. In DNA, the CDR3 is TGTGCCAGCAGCTGGACCGGACAGCTTAATGAAAAACTGTTTTTT.

The rearrangement uses TRBV7-6 and TRBJ2-7; 9 bases line up with TRBD2. The junction had 10 bases not matched to a gene; V was cut back by 1 base and J by 0 bases. CDR1 is SGHVS, CDR2 FNYEAQ, per germline. This CDR3 has 18 residues. In DNA form, the CDR3 reads TGTGCCAGCAGCTTAGGAACCTCTAGCGGGAAGAGCTCCTACGAGCAGTACTTC. Translated: CASSLGTSSGKSSYEQYF.